Shown below are 14 T cell receptor beta chains from a single sample sequenced in a study of OX40 agonist ivuxolimab in advanced cancers. Clones were read by immunoSEQ multiplex PCR, and TCRdb kept only the in-frame ones, dropping some. The top ten clones hold less than 0.2% of a sample with approximately 99,000 clones, approximately 94% of them seen once. The sample in question was CD4+ or CD8+ T cells sorted from blood, obtained in a trial of the OX40 agonist ivuxolimab. The receptors were gathered from an adult with an advanced solid tumor such as melanoma, head and neck, liver or kidney cancer.

This chain joins TRBV5-6 and TRBJ1-1; 8 bases agree with TRBD1. V shed 1 base and J 7 bases; nucleotides not matched to a gene: 6. The CDR3 is made up of 14 amino acids. Germline loops: CDR1 SGHDT, CDR2 YYEEEE. The CDR3 DNA sequence: TGTGCCAGCAGCTTGAACAGGGGGTGGATTGAAGCTTTCTTT. This sequence encodes CASSLNRGWIEAFF. Full variable domain (rest looked up from reference TRBV5-6 and TRBJ1-1): DAGVTQSPTHLIKTRGQQVTLRCSPKSGHDTVSWYQQALGQGPQFIFQYYEEEERQRGNFPDRFSGHQFPNYSSELNVNALLLGDSALYLCASSLNRGWIEAFFGQGTRLTVV.

The V and J genes are TRBV5-5 and TRBJ1-5, with no clear D. Trimming removed 1 base from V and 9 bases from J, with 20 bases in between. The germline CDR1 and CDR2 sequences are SGHKS and YYEKEE (reference sequence). The CDR3 is 16 amino acids. The CDR3 spells CASSLKGSNYDLPQHF. The CDR3 bases are TGTGCCAGCAGCTTGAAGGGCAGTAATTACGATCTGCCCCAGCATTTT. The variable domain in full, completed from reference TRBV5-5 and TRBJ1-5, reads DAGVTQSPTHLIKTRGQQVTLRCSPISGHKSVSWYQQVLGQGPQFIFQYYEKEERGRGNFPDRFSARQFPNYSSELNVNALLLGDSALYLCASSLKGSNYDLPQHFGDGTRLSIL.

The rearrangement uses TRBV2 and TRBJ2-6; the match to TRBD1 covers 7 bases. With 5 bases clipped from V and 4 bases from J, the junction kept 5 bases outside the gene matches. The CDR3 is 15 residues long. Germline lookup yields CDR1 SNHLY and CDR2 FYNNEI. CDR3 DNA sequence: TGTGCCAGCAGTCCGGACAGGCACGGGGCCAACGTCCTGACTTTC. It is translated as CASSPDRHGANVLTF.

The CDR3: CASSPDRGQPQHF. The DNA of the CDR3 is TGTGCCAGCAGCCCCGACAGGGGTCAGCCCCAGCATTTT. V usage is TRBV7-3 and J usage is TRBJ1-5, with 8 bases identical to TRBD1. Germline CDR1 and CDR2: SGHTA and FQGTGA. J was trimmed by 6 bases and V by 5 bases; bases with no gene match: 3. CDR3 length: 13 amino acids. Complete variable domain (other parts from reference TRBV7-3 and TRBJ1-5): GAGVSQTPSNKVTEKGKYVELRCDPISGHTALYWYRQSLGQGPEFLIYFQGTGAADDSGLPNDRFFAVRPEGSVSTLKIQRTERGDSAVYLCASSPDRGQPQHFGDGTRLSIL.

This chain uses TRBV14 with TRBJ2-7, with unresolved D. The V end was cut by 4 bases, the J end by 10 bases, with 14 bases between. The CDR3 spans 12 residues. Per the germline V gene, CDR1 is SGHDN and CDR2 is FVKESK. The CDR3 coding sequence is TGTGCCAGCAGCCCTTTATCCTCCTTACAGTACTTC. Translating it yields CASSPLSSLQYF. Based on the CDR3 plus reference TRBV14 and TRBJ2-7, the full variable domain is EAGVTQFPSHSVIEKGQTVTLRCDPISGHDNLYWYRRVMGKEIKFLLHFVKESKQDESGMPNNRFLAERTGGTYSTLKVQPAELEDSGVYFCASSPLSSLQYFGPGTRLTVT.

The gene calls are TRBV28 and TRBJ1-6, with D hard to call. Per the germline V gene, CDR1 is MDHEN and CDR2 is SYDVKM. The CDR3 runs 16 residues. The V end lost 6 bases, the J end lost 3 bases, and 15 bases lay between the germline ends. CDR3 residues: CASRVRRAGYNSPLHF. CDR3 DNA: TGTGCCAGCAGGGTTAGGAGGGCTGGCTATAATTCACCCCTCCACTTT.

This chain uses TRBV5-1 with TRBJ2-2; D may correspond to TRBD1 or TRBD2 (5 bases each). The CDR3 sequence is 15 residues long. Germline V gene lookup returns CDR1 SGHRS and CDR2 YFSETQ. V lost 0 bases and J lost 0, with 6 bases in between. CDR3 coding DNA: TGCGCCAGCAGCTTGGTGGGGGCGAACACCGGGGAGCTGTTTTTT. Translated: CASSLVGANTGELFF. Together with reference TRBV5-1 and TRBJ2-2, the CDR3 gives the full variable domain: KAGVTQTPRYLIKTRGQQVTLSCSPISGHRSVSWYQQTPGQGLQFLFEYFSETQRNKGNFPGRFSGRQFSNSRSEMNVSTLELGDSALYLCASSLVGANTGELFFGEGSRLTVL.

The V and J genes are TRBV7-9 and TRBJ1-5; 7 nucleotides match TRBD1. This CDR3 contains 14 residues. V gave up 5 bases and J gave up 4 bases; unmatched junction bases: 5. Germline V gene lookup returns CDR1 SEHNR and CDR2 FQNEAQ (reference sequence). CDR3 DNA sequence: TGTGCCAGCAGCGGGACAGAAGAAAATCAGCCCCAGCATTTT. Protein sequence: CASSGTEENQPQHF.

CDR3 nucleotide sequence: TGTGCCAGCAGCCAACAGGGTGAACAAGAGACCCAGTACTTC. It specifies CASSQQGEQETQYF. The V gene is TRBV2, the J gene TRBJ2-5; D is perhaps TRBD1 (6 bases). Germline assignment: CDR1 SNHLY and CDR2 FYNNEI. V was cut by 6 bases and J by 2 bases, with 13 bases left in between. The CDR3 covers 14 residues. Combining the CDR3 with reference TRBV2 and TRBJ2-5 gives the whole variable domain EPEVTQTPSHQVTQMGQEVILRCVPISNHLYFYWYRQILGQKVEFLVSFYNNEISEKSEIFDDQFSVERPDGSNFTLKIRSTKLEDSAMYFCASSQQGEQETQYFGPGTRLLVL.

This chain links TRBV11-2 with TRBJ2-3, with TRBD2 matching over 13 bases. The CDR3 runs 16 residues. CDR1 is SGHAT and CDR2 is FQNNGV in the germline V gene. Trimming cost V 5 bases and J 5 bases; bases outside gene matches: 7. This chain's CDR3 is CASSQLAGGPGDTQYF. CDR3 sequence (DNA): TGTGCCAGCAGCCAACTAGCGGGGGGGCCTGGAGATACGCAGTATTTT.

The rearrangement links TRBV9 to TRBJ2-1, with 9 positions matching TRBD2. V shed 3 bases, J shed 0 bases, and the junction held 1 base outside the gene matches. In germline, CDR1 is SGDLS, CDR2 YYNGEE. The CDR3 consists of 15 residues. Written as DNA, the CDR3 is TGTGCCAGCAGCGGTAGCGGGAGCTCCTACAATGAGCAGTTCTTC. It encodes CASSGSGSSYNEQFF.

The chain has TRBV19 and TRBJ2-3; 7 bases match TRBD1. Germline trimming cut 2 bases from V and 2 bases from J; bases unmatched to any gene: 7. The CDR3 consists of 16 residues. Germline CDR1 reads LNHDA; CDR2 reads SQIVND (reference sequence). DNA of the CDR3: TGTGCCAGTAGTATATCCCGGGACAGCCTCACAGATACGCAGTATTTT. It encodes CASSISRDSLTDTQYF.

V gene TRBV25-1 combines with J gene TRBJ1-2; D remains ambiguous. Germline CDR1 reads MGHDK; CDR2 reads SYGVNS. The ends were cut back, 2 bases at V and 4 bases at J, with 8 bases in the middle. The CDR3 is 13 residues long. CDR3 amino acids: CASSERVPYGYTF. DNA for the CDR3: TGTGCCAGCAGTGAACGGGTCCCCTATGGCTACACCTTC.

Only one count was recorded for this clone. The chain uses TRBV7-3 and TRBJ2-1, with TRBD2 matching over 7 bases. Germline CDR1 is SGHTA and CDR2 is FQGTGA. The J segment lost 5 bases and the V segment lost 3 bases, leaving 7 bases of the junction unmatched. There are 15 residues in the CDR3. The DNA for the CDR3 is TGTGCCAGCAGCTTGGCCGGGAGGACCGACAATGAGCAGTTCTTC. Its translation: CASSLAGRTDNEQFF.